The rows below give T cell receptor beta chains drawn from one sample of a study of shared clonotypes between healthy human individuals. Clones were read by immunoSEQ multiplex PCR, and TCRdb kept only the in-frame ones, dropping some. The sample contains roughly 770,000 clones, 96% of which appear only once. The sample taken for sequencing was naive CD8+ T cells sorted from blood. The receptors were gathered from a man in his thirties or forties in good health. The CDR3 runs from the conserved cysteine through the conserved F or W. Clone size is shown for a subset of rows, as once, few, many or a class of expanded clone.

V,J,size,CDR3
TRBV7-9,TRBJ1-1,NA,CASSLGFRGAFF
TRBV4-1,TRBJ1-1,NA,CASSQGQGVQGTEAFF
TRBV7-6,TRBJ2-7,NA,CASSLRDRAHEQYF
TRBV7-8,TRBJ2-7,once,CASSSAGPYEQYF
TRBV9,TRBJ2-3,NA,CASSGKELGVDDTDTQYF
TRBV21-1,TRBJ1-4,NA,CASCPLFREQGGEKLFF
TRBV28,TRBJ1-2,NA,CASSFRADRLEYGYTF
TRBV28,TRBJ2-7,once,CASTSRVSPYEQYF
TRBV14,TRBJ2-1,once,CASSRDRSVSQASSYNEQFF
TRBV6-5,TRBJ1-2,NA,CASSRDRVNGYTF
TRBV7-8,TRBJ2-7,NA,CASSQRDAVRGAGFEQYF
TRBV4-3,TRBJ1-1,NA,CASSQEDMNTEAFF
TRBV19,TRBJ1-4,NA,CATTEFVGGEKLFF
TRBV9,TRBJ2-2,NA,CASSQASGTGELFF
TRBV5-4,TRBJ1-2,NA,CASSHRGTADYGYTF
TRBV25-1,TRBJ2-1,NA,CASSALGLAFYNEQFF
TRBV11-3,TRBJ2-1,NA,CASSNEARLAGIDNEQFF
TRBV30,TRBJ2-7,NA,CAWVRTTYEQYF
TRBV5-4,TRBJ2-7,NA,CASSLVERDEQYF
TRBV29-1,TRBJ2-2,NA,CSAASLAGELFF
TRBV2,TRBJ2-3,once,CASPRRLGAGSTDTQYF
TRBV7-2,TRBJ2-1,NA,CASSVGGLLGNEQFF
TRBV6-6,TRBJ1-1,NA,CASRQGPNTEAFF
TRBV27,TRBJ2-5,NA,CASSLLAPPQETQYF
TRBV29-1,TRBJ2-7,NA,CSVEIGTPYEQYF
TRBV7-9,TRBJ2-7,NA,CASSLGVTTYEQYF
TRBV2,TRBJ2-1,NA,CASSLRHPKSRSYNEQFF
TRBV5-1,TRBJ1-1,once,CASSLVFNTPYTEAFF
TRBV9,TRBJ2-1,NA,CASTSGGRANNEQFF
TRBV7-6,TRBJ1-5,NA,CASSSLDRVDQPQHF
TRBV11-2,TRBJ2-7,NA,CASSSLAGVSYEQYF
TRBV27,TRBJ2-1,NA,CASSDRGDYNEQFF
TRBV6-6,TRBJ2-7,few,CASSYSLYEQYF
TRBV9,TRBJ2-2,NA,CASSVAATGATGELFF
TRBV4-1,TRBJ2-1,NA,CASSQRQGRGGRVYNEQFF
TRBV14,TRBJ1-4,NA,CASSQEDPGLIEKLFF
TRBV7-9,TRBJ1-2,once,CASSVGQGLYTF
TRBV9,TRBJ2-1,NA,CASSHRLGDAYNEQFF
TRBV4-1,TRBJ2-5,once,CASSQDSARGRETQYF
TRBV29-1,TRBJ2-3,NA,CSGDLAGDTDTQYF
TRBV7-9,TRBJ1-2,NA,CASSSWDGSYTF
TRBV9,TRBJ2-1,NA,CASSASGYNEQFF
TRBV11-2,TRBJ1-1,NA,CASSGRGLYTEAFF
TRBV5-1,TRBJ2-7,NA,CASAGNSHEQYF
TRBV5-8,TRBJ2-7,NA,CASSREGQTYEQYF
TRBV7-6,TRBJ1-1,NA,CASSSGQGGPEAFF
TRBV5-1,TRBJ2-3,NA,CASSLVSARSTDTQYF
TRBV27,TRBJ2-5,NA,CASSLYNGGQETQYF
TRBV27,TRBJ2-3,NA,CASSQDPPTDTQYF
TRBV7-9,TRBJ2-3,NA,CASSLAVRANGADTQYF
TRBV15,TRBJ1-1,NA,CATSRVPNTEAFF
TRBV9,TRBJ1-1,NA,CASSRVGTSYRGTEAFF
TRBV6-4,TRBJ2-1,NA,CASSEGPSNEQFF
TRBV27,TRBJ2-7,NA,CASSKGLADIYEQYF
TRBV7-8,TRBJ2-1,NA,CASSFTSGRYNEQFF
TRBV6-1,TRBJ1-5,once,CASSEGNEDQPQHF
TRBV4-3,TRBJ2-3,NA,CASSQDAAGGSTDTQYF
TRBV29-1,TRBJ2-1,NA,CSVELSGRRGEQFF
TRBV14,TRBJ2-1,NA,CASSRTGSYNEQFF
TRBV10-1,TRBJ2-3,NA,CASSESAGLGTQYF